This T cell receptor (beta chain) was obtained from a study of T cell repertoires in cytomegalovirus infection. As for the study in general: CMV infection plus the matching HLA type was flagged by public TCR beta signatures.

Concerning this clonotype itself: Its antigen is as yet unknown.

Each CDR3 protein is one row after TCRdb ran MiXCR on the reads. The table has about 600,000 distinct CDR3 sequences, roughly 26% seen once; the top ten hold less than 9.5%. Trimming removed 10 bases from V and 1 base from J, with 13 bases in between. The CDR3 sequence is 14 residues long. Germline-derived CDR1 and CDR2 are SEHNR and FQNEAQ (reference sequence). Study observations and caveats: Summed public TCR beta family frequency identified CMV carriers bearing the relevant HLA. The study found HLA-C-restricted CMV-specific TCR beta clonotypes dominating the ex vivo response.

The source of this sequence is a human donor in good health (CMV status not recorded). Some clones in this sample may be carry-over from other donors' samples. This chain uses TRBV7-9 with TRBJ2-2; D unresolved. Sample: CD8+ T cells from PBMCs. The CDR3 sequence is CAINGPLNTGELFF. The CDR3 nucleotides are TGTGCCATAAACGGCCCATTGAACACCGGGGAGCTGTTTTTT.